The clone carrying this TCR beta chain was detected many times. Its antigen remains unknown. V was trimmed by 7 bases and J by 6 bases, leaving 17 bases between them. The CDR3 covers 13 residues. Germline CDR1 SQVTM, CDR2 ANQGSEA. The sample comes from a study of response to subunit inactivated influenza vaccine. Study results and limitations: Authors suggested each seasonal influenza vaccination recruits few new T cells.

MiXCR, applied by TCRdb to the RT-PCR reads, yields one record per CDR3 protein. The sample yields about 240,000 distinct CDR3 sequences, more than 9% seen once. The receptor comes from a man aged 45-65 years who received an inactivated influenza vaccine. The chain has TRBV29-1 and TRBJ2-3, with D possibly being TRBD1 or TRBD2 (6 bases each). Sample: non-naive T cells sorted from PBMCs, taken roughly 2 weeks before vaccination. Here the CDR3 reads CSAGGGRIDTQYF. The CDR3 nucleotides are TGCAGCGCCGGGGGCGGCAGGATTGATACGCAGTATTTT.